This T cell receptor (beta chain) is drawn from a study of blood T cell repertoires in COVID-19. In the study overall: Nucleic acid was either cDNA or gDNA, and it came from T cells, B-cell-depleted T cells, or PBMCs.

Trimming took off 2 bases at V and 3 bases at J, with 10 bases between the two ends. Germline assignment: CDR1 SNHLY and CDR2 FYNNEI. The CDR3 runs 14 residues. This table comes from immunoSEQ multiplex PCR, and its TCRdb copy is limited to in-frame clones, with some not included. The sample consists of about 200,000 clones, 65% to 90% of them appearing once. This TCR derives from a human donor in a cohort sampled during active COVID-19. The chain has TRBV2 and TRBJ2-5; D is perhaps TRBD2 (6 bases). Sequencing used peripheral blood. In DNA, the CDR3 is TGTGCCAGCAGTGAAAGCGGAGGGGAAGAGACCCAGTACTTC. This translates into CASSESGGEETQYF.